The 12 T cell receptor beta chains in this list originate from one sample, sequenced in a study of cytomegalovirus exposure and HLA in healthy donors. Clones were sequenced by immunoSEQ multiplex PCR, and TCRdb holds only the in-frame ones, with some missing. The sample has 100,000 to 130,000 clones, around 85% seen once. The sample consisted of PBMCs. The origin of the receptors is a woman aged 18-35 years in good health and CMV-seronegative.

The CDR3 region is CSARDRLEAFF. DNA for the CDR3: TGCAGTGCTAGGGACAGACTTGAAGCTTTCTTT. The chain carries TRBV20-1 and TRBJ1-1; the D gene is possibly TRBD1 (6 bases). Germline V gene data show CDR1 as DFQATT and CDR2 as SNEGSKA (reference sequence). This CDR3 has 11 amino acids. With 3 bases removed from V and 7 bases from J, the gap between germline ends came to 9 bases.

The rearrangement uses TRBV13 and TRBJ2-7, with D possibly being TRBD2 (6 bases). CDR3 length equals 15 residues. Germline CDR1 is PRHDT and CDR2 is FYEKMQ (reference sequence). The ends were cut back, 3 bases at V and 1 base at J, with 13 bases in the middle. The CDR3 sequence is CASSFRGTASYEQYF. In DNA form, the CDR3 reads TGTGCCAGCAGCTTTCGCGGGACGGCATCCTACGAGCAGTACTTC.

The rearrangement joins TRBV9 to TRBJ2-2, with 7 positions matching TRBD1. V lost 0 bases and J lost 2; bases outside the gene matches: 1. Germline-derived CDR1 and CDR2 are SGDLS and YYNGEE. This CDR3 comprises 15 residues. CDR3 residues: CASSVGGGNTGELFF. CDR3 coding DNA: TGTGCCAGCAGCGTAGGAGGGGGCAACACCGGGGAGCTGTTTTTT.

This rearrangement joins TRBV5-4 to TRBJ2-7, with TRBD2 matching 8 bases. With 4 bases clipped from V and 5 bases from J, the junction kept 14 bases outside the gene matches. CDR3 length equals 16 residues. CDR1 and CDR2 from the germline V gene are SGHNT and YYREEE (reference sequence). The CDR3 DNA sequence: TGTGCCAGCAGCCTTGGAGATCGGACTAGCTTGAACGAGCAGTACTTC. Translating gives CASSLGDRTSLNEQYF. Supplemented by reference TRBV5-4 and TRBJ2-7, the full variable domain reads ETGVTQSPTHLIKTRGQQVTLRCSSQSGHNTVSWYQQALGQGPQFIFQYYREEENGRGNFPPRFSGLQFPNYSSELNVNALELDDSALYLCASSLGDRTSLNEQYFGPGTRLTVT.

This rearrangement joins TRBV2 to TRBJ2-7; tentatively, D is TRBD2 (6 bases). The CDR3 is made up of 15 amino acids. V gave up 9 bases and J gave up 2 bases, with 20 bases separating them. Germline CDR1 reads SNHLY; CDR2 reads FYNNEI. The chain's CDR3 is CARGKDGTPPYEQYF. The CDR3 DNA follows: TGTGCCAGAGGAAAGGACGGGACTCCTCCCTACGAGCAGTACTTC.

V usage is TRBV5-4 and J usage is TRBJ2-7; 7 bases agree with TRBD1. This CDR3 region has 14 residues. V lost 6 bases, J lost 5 bases, and 11 bases stayed unmatched. Per germline, CDR1 SGHNT and CDR2 YYREEE (reference sequence). CDR3 bases: TGTGCCAGCATGCCTGACAGGGTTCTCCACGAGCAGTACTTC. This translates into CASMPDRVLHEQYF.

The chain recombines TRBV5-1 with TRBJ2-1; 7 nucleotides match TRBD2. The length of the CDR3 is 14 residues. Germline-derived CDR1 and CDR2 are SGHRS and YFSETQ. Trimming at V came to 1 base and at J to 5 bases, leaving 3 bases not matched to a gene. Here the CDR3 DNA reads TGCGCCAGCAGCTTGTACGGGGGGAACAATGAGCAGTTCTTC. It yields the protein CASSLYGGNNEQFF.

V is TRBV25-1 and J is TRBJ1-2; 10 nucleotides agree with TRBD1. The CDR3 is made up of 16 amino acids. J was trimmed by 4 bases and V by 2 bases; bases with no gene match: 7. From germline, CDR1 is MGHDK and CDR2 SYGVNS. In nucleotides, the CDR3 is TGTGCCAGCAGTGAAGGAACCGGGACAGGGGCCTATGGCTACACCTTC. It encodes CASSEGTGTGAYGYTF.

V is TRBV15 and J is TRBJ1-5; 8 nucleotides match TRBD1. After removal of 3 bases from V and 6 bases from J, the junction contained 7 bases not matched to a gene. CDR1 is LNHNV and CDR2 is YYDKDF in the germline V gene (reference sequence). The CDR3 runs 15 residues. For the CDR3, the DNA is TGTGCCACCAGCAGGGACAGGGATCCCCCTCAGCCCCAGCATTTT. Translation gives CATSRDRDPPQPQHF.

The genes are TRBV7-6 and TRBJ2-1, with D possibly being TRBD2 (5 bases). Germline V lookup: CDR1 SGHVS, CDR2 FNYEAQ. V lost 3 bases to trimming and J lost 8 bases, with 17 bases between them. The CDR3 totals 15 residues. CDR3 nucleotide sequence: TGTGCCAGCAGCTTGTCCGCGGGTATCGTAGATGAGCAGTTCTTC. Translating gives CASSLSAGIVDEQFF.

The CDR3 coding sequence is TGCGCCAGCAGTGAGACAGGGAACTATGGCTACACCTTC. Translating gives CASSETGNYGYTF. The genes are TRBV10-1 and TRBJ1-2, with a tentative D call TRBD1 (6 bases). The CDR3 runs 13 residues. V was pared by 2 bases and J by 2 bases, with 6 bases between. The V gene's germline CDR1 is WNHNN and CDR2 SYGVQD (reference sequence).

The chain recombines TRBV19 with TRBJ1-1; 7 positions agree with TRBD1. Germline-derived CDR1 and CDR2 are LNHDA and SQIVND (reference sequence). With 6 bases clipped from V and 8 bases from J, the junction kept 12 bases outside the gene matches. The CDR3 is made up of 14 amino acids. The CDR3 loop reads CASRDAGTVGEAFF. CDR3 in DNA: TGTGCCAGTAGAGACGCCGGGACAGTGGGAGAAGCTTTCTTT.